This TCR beta chain stems from a study of blood T cell repertoires in COVID-19 (dated by TCRdb to about 2020). About the study as a whole: Samples from collaborators originated in the United States, Italy and Spain and spanned both the acute and convalescent phases of COVID-19. The material from the prospective study consisted of cDNA or gDNA derived from T cells, B-cell-depleted T cells, or PBMCs. Deeply sampled blood TCRbeta repertoires from subjects exposed to, actively infected with, or recovered from COVID-19 were included in the dataset. The repertoires were released in a freely available public database intended as a resource for research on the immune response to SARS-CoV-2. Samples came from the ongoing ImmuneRACE study (first 160 participants) plus 1,254 subjects from 6 global collaborators. Sample metadata almost always included a de-identified subject ID, COVID-19 status, age in years and sex. Where available, HLA class I and class II types were taken from metadata supplied by the sample provider and were not determined by assay-based typing.

The investigation overall reported the following: The quantity of clinical and demographic metadata differed by source and by participant and was supplied without curation.

As to this clone: Its target antigen remains unknown. No base-level quality is on record; no much larger clone is a single base apart.

The collaborating institutions used their own protocols to collect whole blood in K2EDTA tubes. For TCRbeta analysis, collaborators shipped samples as frozen whole blood, isolated PBMCs, or DNA extracted from either of those sample types. The immunoSEQ Assay, a bias-controlled multiplex PCR, was used to amplify TCRbeta CDR3 regions from genomic DNA. The published analysis was carried out like this. Nucleated cell counts per sample were estimated from amplification of reference gene primers within the assay. To quantify the absolute abundance of each unique TCRbeta CDR3 rearrangement, sequence reads were collapsed and filtered. For each sample, productive Simpson clonality was calculated as the square root of Simpson's diversity index across productive rearrangements. What TCRdb holds here is the immuneACCESS table cut down to in-frame rearrangements. Part of the clones is not present; checked against another copy, under half of the missing clones reflect an unresolved V gene, and the others are unexplained. From that table come the V and J calls and clone size; the DNA was used to work out D and trimming. This sample holds some 76,000 clones; approximately 81% were observed only once. In total, the top ten clones hold under 20% of the sample.

Taken from the germline V gene, the CDR1 and CDR2 loops are SNHLY and FYNNEI. Including the terminal cysteine and phenylalanine, the CDR3 comprises 16 residues. The DNA shown is the 48-base CDR3, in frame from base 1. After removal of 5 bases from V and 4 bases from J, the junction retains 12 bases not matched to a gene. This TCR was recovered from a woman aged 55-70 years with acute or convalescent COVID-19. Sequencing input: peripheral blood. The sequence is built from TRBV2 and TRBJ2-7; 9 central nucleotides agree with TRBD1. DNA sequence: TGTGCCAGCAGTTCTACCGCGGGACAGGGAGGGTACGAGCAGTACTTC. Its amino acids are CASSSTAGQGGYEQYF.